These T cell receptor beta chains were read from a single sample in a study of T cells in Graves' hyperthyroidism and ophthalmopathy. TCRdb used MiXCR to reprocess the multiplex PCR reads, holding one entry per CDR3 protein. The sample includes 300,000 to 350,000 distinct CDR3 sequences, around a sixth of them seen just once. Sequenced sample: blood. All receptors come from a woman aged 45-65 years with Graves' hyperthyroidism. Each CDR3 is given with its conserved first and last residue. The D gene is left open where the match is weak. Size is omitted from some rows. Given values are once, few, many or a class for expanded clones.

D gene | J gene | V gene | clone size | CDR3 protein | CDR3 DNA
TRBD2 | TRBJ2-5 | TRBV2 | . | CASSLGGAGVPETQYF | TGTGCCAGCAGTTTAGGAGGAGCGGGAGTCCCAGAGACCCAGTACTTC
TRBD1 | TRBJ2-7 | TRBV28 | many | CASRLPSQGAYEQYF | TGTGCCAGCAGATTGCCTAGCCAGGGGGCCTACGAGCAGTACTTC
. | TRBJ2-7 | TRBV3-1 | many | CASSQRGDTRSYEQYF | TGTGCCAGCAGCCAACGAGGGGACACACGTTCCTACGAGCAGTACTTC
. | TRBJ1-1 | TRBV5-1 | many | CASSLVGREDTEAFF | TGCGCCAGCAGCTTGGTTGGCAGGGAGGACACTGAAGCTTTCTTT
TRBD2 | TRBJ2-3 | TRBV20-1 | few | CSANRGLAGEYTDTQYF | TGCAGTGCCAATCGAGGACTAGCGGGGGAGTACACAGATACGCAGTATTTT
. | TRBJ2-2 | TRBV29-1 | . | CSVEEVGARGTGELFF | TGCAGCGTTGAAGAAGTAGGAGCCCGTGGCACCGGGGAGCTGTTTTTT
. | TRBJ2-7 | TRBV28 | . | CASSFAAGAVREQYF | TGTGCCAGCAGTTTTGCGGCAGGGGCCGTTCGGGAGCAGTACTTC
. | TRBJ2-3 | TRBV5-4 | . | CASSLSGRDTQYF | TGTGCCAGCAGCTTGTCAGGGCGGGATACGCAGTATTTT
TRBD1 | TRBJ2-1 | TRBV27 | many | CASSNLDDQGQGAENEQFF | TGTGCCAGCAGCAATTTAGACGATCAGGGACAGGGGGCAGAGAATGAGCAGTTCTTC
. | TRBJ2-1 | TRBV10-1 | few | CASSESQSYNEQFF | TGCGCCAGCAGTGAGTCTCAGTCCTACAATGAGCAGTTCTTC
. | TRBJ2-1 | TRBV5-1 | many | CASSPGLRSYNEQFF | TGCGCCAGCAGCCCGGGGCTACGCTCCTACAATGAGCAGTTCTTC
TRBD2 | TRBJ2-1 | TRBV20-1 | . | CSAIGTSGSDEQFF | TGCAGTGCCATAGGGACTAGCGGGAGCGATGAGCAGTTCTTC
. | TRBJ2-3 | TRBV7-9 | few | CASSPFKGLGPDTQYF | TGTGCCAGCAGCCCTTTTAAGGGACTCGGGCCCGATACGCAGTATTTT
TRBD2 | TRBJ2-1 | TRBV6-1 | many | CASSVGTSGSYNEQFF | TGTGCCAGCAGTGTCGGGACTAGCGGTTCCTACAATGAGCAGTTCTTC
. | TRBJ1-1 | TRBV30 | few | CAWSQRVPQNTEAFF | TGTGCCTGGAGTCAAAGGGTCCCACAGAACACTGAAGCTTTCTTT
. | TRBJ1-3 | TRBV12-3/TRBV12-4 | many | CASSLVSSGNTIYF | TGTGCCAGCAGTTTAGTGAGCTCTGGAAACACCATATATTTT
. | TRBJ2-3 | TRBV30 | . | CAWIITGTDTQYF | TGTGCCTGGATAATCACAGGGACAGATACGCAGTATTTT
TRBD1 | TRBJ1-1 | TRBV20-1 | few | CSTRGPGGGGRNTEAFF | TGCAGTACTAGGGGCCCCGGAGGGGGCGGGCGGAACACTGAAGCTTTCTTT
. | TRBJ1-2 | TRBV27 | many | CASSLRTGYGYTF | TGTGCCAGCAGTTTAAGAACAGGATATGGCTACACCTTC
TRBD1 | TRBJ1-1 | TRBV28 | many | CASSYTPGQGATEAFF | TGTGCCAGCAGCTACACTCCTGGACAGGGTGCAACTGAAGCTTTCTTT
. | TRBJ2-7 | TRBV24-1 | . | CATSGAGGSDEQYF | TGTGCCACCAGTGGCGCTGGGGGCTCGGACGAGCAGTACTTC
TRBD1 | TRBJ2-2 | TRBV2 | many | CASRTGANTGELFF | TGTGCCAGCAGAACAGGGGCGAACACCGGGGAGCTGTTTTTT
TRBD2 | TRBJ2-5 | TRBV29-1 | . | CSVEVAGEMETQYF | TGCAGCGTTGAAGTAGCGGGAGAGATGGAGACCCAGTACTTC
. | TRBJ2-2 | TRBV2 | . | CASIPGGVNTGELFF | TGTGCCAGCATCCCCGGGGGTGTGAACACCGGGGAGCTGTTTTTT
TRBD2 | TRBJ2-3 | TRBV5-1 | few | CASSLFPAGGPTDTQYF | TGCGCCAGCAGCTTGTTTCCAGCGGGAGGGCCAACAGATACGCAGTATTTT
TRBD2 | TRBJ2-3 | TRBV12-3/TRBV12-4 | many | CASNIWEGSTDTQYF | TGTGCCAGCAACATCTGGGAGGGCAGCACAGATACGCAGTATTTT
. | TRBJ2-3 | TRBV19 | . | CASSIDRDTDTQYF | TGTGCCAGTAGTATCGATAGAGACACAGATACGCAGTATTTT
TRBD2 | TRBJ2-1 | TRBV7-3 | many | CASSLNTGGQDEQFF | TGTGCCAGCAGCTTAAATACGGGGGGGCAAGATGAGCAGTTCTTC
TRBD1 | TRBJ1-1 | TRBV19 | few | CASRPGQGATEAFF | TGTGCCAGTAGACCTGGACAGGGGGCAACTGAAGCTTTCTTT
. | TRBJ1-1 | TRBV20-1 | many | CSARDRWDTEAFF | TGCAGTGCTAGAGATCGCTGGGACACTGAAGCTTTCTTT
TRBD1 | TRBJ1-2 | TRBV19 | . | CASTFRDRVVYGYTF | TGTGCCAGTACCTTCCGGGACAGGGTCGTCTATGGCTACACCTTC
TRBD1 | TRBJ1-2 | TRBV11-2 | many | CASSLAPGQEYYGYTF | TGTGCCAGCAGCTTAGCCCCGGGACAGGAGTACTATGGCTACACCTTC
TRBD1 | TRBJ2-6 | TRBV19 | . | CASGTGPSGANVLTF | TGTGCCAGCGGGACAGGGCCCTCTGGGGCCAACGTCCTGACTTTC
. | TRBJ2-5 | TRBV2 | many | CASSERAQETQYF | TGTGCCAGCAGTGAAAGGGCTCAAGAGACCCAGTACTTC
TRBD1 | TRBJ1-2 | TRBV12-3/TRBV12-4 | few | CASSRPGQGPSDGYTF | TGTGCCAGCAGTCGACCGGGACAGGGGCCCTCTGATGGCTACACCTTC
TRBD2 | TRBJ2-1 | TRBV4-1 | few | CASSQAGGPYNEQFF | TGCGCCAGCAGCCAAGCGGGGGGGCCTTACAATGAGCAGTTCTTC
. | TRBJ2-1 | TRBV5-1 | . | CASRTTESSYNEQFF | TGCGCCAGCAGAACCACAGAGAGCTCCTACAATGAGCAGTTCTTC